What follows describes a single TCR beta chain. The specificity of this receptor is unknown. One base away there is no much larger clone; base qualities are not given. One collaborating source in Seattle enrolled patients during active infection and followed them longitudinally through the course of disease. The collaborating institutions used their own protocols to collect whole blood in K2EDTA tubes. For TCRbeta analysis, collaborator samples were shipped as frozen whole blood, as isolated PBMCs, or as DNA extracted from either sample type. TCRbeta CDR3 regions were amplified from genomic DNA by means of the immunoSEQ Assay, a bias-controlled multiplex PCR. The authors' pipeline ran thus. The number of nucleated cells in each sample was estimated from the amplification of reference gene primers within the assay. To quantify the absolute abundance of each unique TCRbeta CDR3 rearrangement, sequence reads were collapsed and filtered. Productive Simpson clonality was computed per sample as the square root of Simpson's diversity index over productive rearrangements. In its TCRdb copy, this immuneACCESS table keeps in-frame sequences only and misses some clones. Where compared with another copy, unresolved V genes explain less than half of these, and the others have no known cause. For V, J and clone size, that table is used; D and trimming come from the DNA. The sample includes about 230,000 clones, with 86% observed a single time. The ten largest account for around 10% of the sample.

The data stem from a study of blood T cell repertoires in COVID-19 (dated by TCRdb to 2019 to 2021). For the wider study: Samples from collaborators originated in the United States, Italy and Spain and spanned both the acute and convalescent phases of COVID-19. The prospective study material was composed of cDNA or gDNA derived from T cells, B-cell-depleted T cells, or PBMCs. Deeply sampled blood TCRbeta repertoires from subjects exposed to, actively infected with, or recovered from COVID-19 were included in the dataset. The repertoires were made available in a free public database intended to serve as a resource for research on the immune response to SARS-CoV-2. The samples were drawn from the first 160 participants of the ongoing ImmuneRACE study and from 950 to 1,500 subjects provided by 6 global collaborators. Sample metadata almost always included a de-identified subject ID, COVID-19 status, age in years and sex. Where available, HLA class I and class II types were obtained from metadata supplied by the sample provider rather than from assay-based typing. Study-wide findings and limitations: The amount of clinical and demographic metadata varied by source and participant and was provided uncurated.

The CDR3, cysteine through phenylalanine, is 14 amino acids long. This entry keeps only the CDR3 DNA: 42 bases, framed from base 1. The germline V gene encodes CDR1 SGHTA and CDR2 FQGNSA. V was cut back by 0 bases and J by 16 bases, leaving a gap of 19 bases between them. Specimen: peripheral blood. Here the chain combines TRBV7-2 and TRBJ2-1; possibly the D gene is TRBD2, per 5 matching bases. This receptor was obtained from a man aged 45 to 65 with COVID-19, enrolled during active disease. The DNA sequence is given as TGTGCCAGCAGCTTAGCGCTCGGCGGAGCGGTGCCTTTCTTC. The encoded protein is CASSLALGGAVPFF.